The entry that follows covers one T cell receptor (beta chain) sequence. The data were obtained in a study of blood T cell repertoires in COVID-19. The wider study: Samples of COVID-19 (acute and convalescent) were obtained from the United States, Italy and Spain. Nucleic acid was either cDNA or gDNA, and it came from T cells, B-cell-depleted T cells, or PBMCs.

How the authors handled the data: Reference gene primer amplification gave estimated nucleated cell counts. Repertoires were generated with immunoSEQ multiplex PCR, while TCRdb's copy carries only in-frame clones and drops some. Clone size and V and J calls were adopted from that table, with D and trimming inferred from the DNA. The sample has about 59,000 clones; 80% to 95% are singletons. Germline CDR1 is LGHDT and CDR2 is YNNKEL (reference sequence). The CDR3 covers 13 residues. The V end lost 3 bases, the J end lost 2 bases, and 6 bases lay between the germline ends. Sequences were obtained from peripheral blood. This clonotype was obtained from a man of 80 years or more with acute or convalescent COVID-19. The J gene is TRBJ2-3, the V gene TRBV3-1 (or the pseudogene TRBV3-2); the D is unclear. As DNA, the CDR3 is TGTGCCAGCAGCCAGCGATTCACAGATACGCAGTATTTT. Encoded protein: CASSQRFTDTQYF.